This T cell receptor (beta chain) appears in the sequencing data of a study of cytomegalovirus exposure and HLA in healthy donors listed by TCRdb under 2017. About the study as a whole: In an earlier analysis of roughly 590 of the donors, less than 350 Gb of sequence data and just under 120 million unique TCR beta sequences from roughly 200 million T cells were reported. The study combined high-throughput TCR immunosequencing, statistical association of individual TCRs with disease status, and machine learning to predict cytomegalovirus infection status. Donor age, sex, ethnicity and CMV serostatus were compiled alongside the repertoire data. All discovery cohort repertoires had been generated using a single sequencing platform. A later genetic analysis used genome-wide SNP genotypes for about three fifths of the 666 donors, treating that subset as a discovery cohort. To study patterns of TCR occurrence, a later analysis re-analyzed previously published TCR beta repertoires from 600 to 750 donors and added high-resolution HLA genotyping. Besides the first cohort of 550 to 750 subjects, a separate validation cohort made up of around 120 different subjects was used. Roughly 5 DR-DQ haplotypes were handled as single units for association and clustering, since linkage in the cohort was strong. The study was designed to test whether signatures of past pathogen exposure could be identified by cataloging public T cell receptors. An early release that covered approximately 600 HLA-typed donors contained approximately 300 gigabases of sequencing data and 65 million to 100 million unique TCR sequences. On average, around 240,000 unique TCR beta nucleotide sequences were sequenced per donor among 398 genotyped donors of the cohort, with about 19% of those sequences being non-productive. To decide whether each TCR beta V gene segment behaved as functional or pseudogenic, an earlier analysis of over 500 of the donors relied on high-throughput TCR beta sequencing. The number of typed donors differed by locus: 629-630 for A, B, C, DRB1 and DQB1; 500 to 550 for DQA1; some 590 for DPA1; and some 470 for DPB1. Class I and class II HLA loci were covered by the typing at four-digit resolution. Of the roughly 420 genotyped donors, less than 90% were placed in the genetic ancestry cluster associated with self-reported Caucasian donors. Rather than using new phenotypic data, the later analysis identified candidate immune exposures from TCR beta sequences and from how often those sequences occurred across donors. The T cell repertoires of under 700 subjects were profiled by immunosequencing and related to cytomegalovirus serostatus. The investigation overall reported the following: A further reported finding was that TCR beta sequences accurately predicted the HLA-A and HLA-B alleles for most subjects in the first cohort. Linkage disequilibrium might explain the correlated functional status among segregating V segments, but an unknown experimental factor could not be excluded. The authors suggested that the approach could potentially be generalized to other disease states and immunological phenotypes. The only immune exposure information available for the cohort was CMV serostatus. A group of highly shared sequence variants was considered likely to be a technical artifact of the sequencing pipeline. Specific HLA alleles were associated with over 15,000 TCR beta sequences at a false discovery rate of 0.05 in a later analysis. A few of the identified cytomegalovirus-associated TCR beta chains were confirmed in vitro to be specific for cytomegalovirus antigens. Across donors, most TCR sequences were observed very rarely, whereas some public TCRs were present in many individuals. Several of the top co-occurrence clusters appeared to be linked to parvovirus B19, influenza, CMV and Epstein-Barr virus, according to a later analysis. The presence/absence analyses assumed that sequencing depth was roughly uniform across donors, and that assumption may not be true. Some IMGT-functional V segments, including TRBV6-2 and TRBV6-3, could not be told apart with the 87-base-pair reads, so those segments were excluded. A later analysis found that HLA-associated TCR beta chains were more clonally expanded and had lower generation probabilities than equally common non-associated chains. In a later analysis, TCR association rates were found to vary across HLA loci, with the most associated TCRs seen for DRB1 alleles and the fewest for HLA-C alleles. Because some donors lacked HLA typing at each locus, the association tests relied only on the typed subset. In this cohort, only TCR beta chains were sequenced, and detectable features were limited by the absence of alpha or paired-chain data. A total of 164 TCR beta chains were listed by the study as associated with cytomegalovirus. The earlier analysis of 587 of the donors excluded roughly 16 rarely observed V segments, including chromosome 9 orphons, because counts were too low. Compared with the 666-donor mean, donors in an Asian-associated ancestry cluster had fewer N-insertions in productive TCRs, according to a later genetic analysis. A later analysis found that most CMV-associated TCR beta chains appeared HLA-restricted, with HLA associations seemingly driven largely by CMV exposure. An association between a missense DCLRE1C variant and V-gene and J-gene trimming of TCR beta chains was found in a later genetic analysis and replicated in an independent cohort. The classifier was reported to diagnose cytomegalovirus status with high specificity and sensitivity in both the original and validation cohorts. Strong co-occurrence of HLA alleles, especially DR and DQ, made assigning TCR associations to individual alleles difficult. In an earlier analysis of fewer than 700 of the donors, most TCR beta V segments appeared in productive rearrangements about 87% or about 30% of the time, broadly matching IMGT annotations.

As regards this clone: Its specific antigen is unknown. Per-base qualities were not stored, and no clone one base away is much larger.

The CDR3 measures 15 amino acids from cysteine to phenylalanine. The kept DNA is CDR3 alone, 45 bases in frame from the first base. The germline V end is reduced by 1 base and the J end by 0 bases; junction bases left unmatched: 3. CDR1 and CDR2 were assigned from the germline V gene (reference sequence) as LNHNV and YYDKDF. The library was built by means of the immunoSEQ multiplex PCR assay. For the multiplex PCR, a mixture combining 60 forward primers for TCR Vbeta segments and 13 reverse primers for TCR Jbeta segments was used. The CDR3 region of rearranged TCR beta genes was amplified from genomic DNA by a multiplex PCR assay. The amplified TCR beta libraries were sequenced on the Illumina HiSeq System as 87-base-pair reads. The paper's data handling went like this. A later analysis tallied roughly 80 million unique TCR beta chains across the 610 or so repertoires, and around 10 million of those chains were shared by two or more donors. Raw reads were error-corrected and collapsed into unique sequences by a nearest-neighbor algorithm in which closely related sequences were merged to remove PCR and sequencing errors. To assign V, D and J gene segments, CDR3 sequences were aligned to IMGT reference sequences. For a sequence to be retained, a match of at least six nucleotides was required to both a V gene segment and a J gene segment. A rearrangement counted as productive if the CDR3 had no stop codons and remained in frame with V and J, and every other rearrangement counted as non-productive. CDR3 was defined according to IMGT convention as the region running from the second conserved V-encoded cysteine to the conserved J-encoded phenylalanine. Sequences without an unambiguous match to a single V gene segment were excluded from the earlier analysis of approximately 560 of the donors. An earlier analysis of a few hundred of the donors classified V segments as functional when productive rearrangements were above 56.7% and as segregating when the standard deviation between donors was above 5%. A statistical classification framework was built to diagnose cytomegalovirus status from the catalog of TCR beta chain sequences. In a later analysis, V and J genes were assigned by comparing TCR nucleotide sequences against IMGT/GENE-DB human TR gene sequences. A later analysis assigned CDR3 sequences and most-parsimonious VDJ recombination scenarios with the TCRdist pipeline. In a later analysis, each TCR beta chain was defined by its CDR3 amino acid sequence together with its V-gene family, and reads lacking a unique V-gene family were excluded. As a way to deal with suspected cross-contamination and a sequencing artifact, a later analysis dropped 640 or so nucleotide sequences that were highly shared and had low generation probability. In a later analysis, a clonal expansion index was calculated for each public chain from normalized within-repertoire ranks of inferred template counts. In a later analysis, generation probabilities were computed with a VDJ recombination model fitted to out-of-frame rearrangements, and the resulting probabilities were checked against IGoR. In a later analysis, hypergeometric tests were used to score TCR-TCR, TCR-HLA and TCR-CMV co-occurrence, with a repertoire-size bias correction applied to TCR pairs. To estimate false discovery rates, a later analysis permuted the HLA or CMV assignments 20 times. In a later analysis, co-occurring TCRs were grouped using DBSCAN, and TCRdist sequence similarity was added for clustering within HLA-allele-positive subsets. Repertoires with fewer than 30,000 or more than 120,000 public chains, plus five repertoires with anomalous nucleotide sharing, were excluded from co-occurrence clustering. TCRdb stores this immuneACCESS table with in-frame sequences only. Part of the clones is absent; in the studies checked, under half of the shortfall reflects unresolved V genes, and no reason is known for the rest. The DNA was the basis for D and trimming; V, J and clone size are from that table. This sample is represented by about 120,000 clones; approximately 83% of them were singletons. About 3.9% of the sample rests with the top ten.

The cohort consisted of 600 to 700 healthy bone marrow donors. Cohort members were all nominally healthy when sampled, although unrecorded immune exposures were likely present. The donor tested CMV seropositive and was one of the 289 seropositive cohort members. A peripheral blood sample was provided by each donor, and peripheral blood mononuclear cells were used for TCR beta sequencing. Genomic DNA was extracted from the blood cell samples with the Qiagen DNeasy Blood Extraction Kit. Sequenced: PBMCs. The receptor was isolated from a woman between 35 and 50 years old in good health and CMV-seropositive. The rearrangement combines TRBV15 with TRBJ2-7, with 7 central nucleotides matching TRBD1. The DNA sequence is as follows: TGTGCCACCAGCAGAGCCCGGGACAGCTCCTACGAGCAGTACTTC. Translated, this is CATSRARDSSYEQYF.